A selection of T cell receptor beta chains follows, all from one sample in a study of blood T cell repertoires in COVID-19. Method: immunoSEQ multiplex PCR; TCRdb's copy keeps in-frame clones and lacks some. The table has about 300,000 clones, roughly 89% seen once. The sample was peripheral blood. Receptor source: a woman aged 30 to 39 with COVID-19, enrolled during active disease. Both conserved end residues are part of each CDR3.

v_call,cdr3_aa
TRBV10-1,CASSKGTSGGAVEQFF
TRBV24-1,CATSDTGTGELFF
TRBV6-5,CAIRQGLTSTEAFF
TRBV7-2,CASSLRPGTYEQYF
TRBV21-1,CASVRERYSNQPQHF
TRBV5-1,CASSLGRLGETQYF
TRBV6-5,CASSYLGLGEKLFF
TRBV28,CASSLLSGGPQETQYF
TRBV5-4,CASSLDPFRGGNTEAFF
TRBV15,CATSSGTGKPYNEQFF
TRBV9,CASSVAPRGEQYF
TRBV30,CAWSAGLGPYNEQFF
TRBV4-3,CASSQDSGGAYEQYF
TRBV20-1,CSAPETQYF
TRBV5-5,CASSFSSGQETQYF
TRBV5-7,CASSSRGFEAFF
TRBV4-1,CASSQTGLGSSYEQYF
TRBV30,CAWSGRNGGGRYQETQYF
TRBV19,CASSMGATGVGSVNAFF